Following are 8 T cell receptor beta chains from one sample sequenced in a study of CD8+ T cells in alopecia areata. RNA was isolated and reverse transcribed to cDNA, the sequencing template. Measured with immunoSEQ multiplex PCR; TCRdb has only the in-frame clones, and not every one. The table has 150,000 or so clones, roughly 60% seen once. Treatment reported: oral pan-JAK inhibitor, 5-10 mg twice daily. The source was CD4+ T cells sorted from blood, collected at roughly week 58, from a patient treated with tofacitinib. These receptors were taken from a human donor with alopecia areata.

The chain couples TRBV5-1 to TRBJ2-3; 11 bases are a match to TRBD1. The CDR3 covers 15 residues. Germline V gives CDR1 SGHRS, CDR2 YFSETQ. Trimming cost V 4 bases and J 4 bases; bases outside gene matches: 5. The CDR3 sequence is CASSDWTGGADTQYF. DNA for the CDR3: TGCGCCAGCAGCGACTGGACAGGGGGCGCAGATACGCAGTATTTT.

The V gene is TRBV5-1, the J gene TRBJ2-3; D is unclear. From germline, CDR1 is SGHRS and CDR2 YFSETQ. This CDR3 comprises 14 residues. The V end was cut by 6 bases, the J end by 4 bases, with 15 bases between. CDR3 DNA: TGCGCCAGCAATTCGGCAGGTCAGGCAGATACGCAGTATTTT. Amino acids: CASNSAGQADTQYF.

In this sample, this clone turned up a few times. V is TRBV6-1 and J is TRBJ2-5; D ambiguous. The CDR3 length is 13 residues. V was shortened by 8 bases and J by 3 bases, with 13 bases between the two germline ends. Germline V gene lookup returns CDR1 MNHNS and CDR2 SASEGT. The CDR3 here is CASLGQNEETQYF. The CDR3 DNA reads TGTGCCAGCCTTGGGCAGAATGAAGAGACCCAGTACTTC.

This clone was seen more than once but under ten times. The chain recombines TRBV11-3 with TRBJ2-3; 9 bases line up with TRBD2. In germline, CDR1 is SGHNT, CDR2 YENEEA. The CDR3 sequence is 17 residues long. The ends lost 5 bases at V and 2 bases at J; junction bases unmatched: 11. This chain's CDR3 is CASSPGRLAGNTDTQYF. The CDR3 DNA is TGTGCCAGCAGCCCCGGACGGCTAGCGGGGAACACAGATACGCAGTATTTT.

The V and J genes are TRBV29-1 and TRBJ1-1; TRBD1 is a possible D gene (5 bases). Germline lookup yields CDR1 SQVTM and CDR2 ANQGSEA. V was shortened by 4 bases and J by 6 bases, with 9 bases between the two germline ends. The CDR3 loop spans 11 amino acids. The CDR3 protein is CSVAWGAEAFF. DNA of the CDR3: TGCAGCGTTGCATGGGGGGCTGAAGCTTTCTTT.

In nucleotides, the CDR3 is TGCGCCAGCAGCAAGACAGGGTCAGGGGAGACCCAGTACTTC. As protein: CASSKTGSGETQYF. This chain joins TRBV5-1 and TRBJ2-5; 7 bases align to TRBD1. The germline V gene encodes CDR1 SGHRS and CDR2 YFSETQ. Trimming cost V 4 bases and J 5 bases; bases outside gene matches: 8. This CDR3 comprises 14 residues.

The chain carries TRBV29-1 and TRBJ2-7; TRBD1 aligns across 7 bases. J lost 5 bases, V lost 0 bases, and 4 bases had no gene match. The CDR3 totals 13 residues. The germline CDR1 and CDR2 sequences are SQVTM and ANQGSEA. CDR3 DNA: TGCAGCGTTGAAGATAGGGGGCGTGACGAGCAGTACTTC. It specifies CSVEDRGRDEQYF.

This sequence joins TRBV2 and TRBJ1-2, with a possible D match to TRBD1 (6 bases). Trimming took off 6 bases at V and 3 bases at J, with 14 bases between the two ends. CDR1 is SNHLY and CDR2 is FYNNEI in the germline V gene. CDR3 size: 14 residues. CDR3 nucleotides: TGTGCCAGCAGCCGCAGGACAGAGGACTATGGCTACACCTTC. Its protein is CASSRRTEDYGYTF.